This T cell receptor beta chain originates from a study of blood T cell repertoires in COVID-19. Study summary: Sources were T cells, B-cell-depleted T cells, or PBMCs; the material itself was cDNA or gDNA.

Repertoires were generated with immunoSEQ multiplex PCR, while TCRdb's copy carries only in-frame clones and drops some. The sample lists some 130,000 clones, 84% occurring once. Sequenced sample: peripheral blood. This clonotype was obtained from a human donor in a cohort sampled during active COVID-19.

The CDR3 DNA follows: TGCGCCAGCAGCCAGATACGCGGTGACCCAGCAGAGCTGTTTTTT. Its protein is CASSQIRGDPAELFF. This rearrangement joins TRBV4-3 to TRBJ1-4; D is ambiguous. Between the trimmed V and J ends, which lost 3 bases and 14 bases, there was a span of 22 bases. This CDR3 is 15 amino acids long. The germline gives CDR1 LGHNA, CDR2 YSLEER.